What follows is one T cell receptor beta chain and its context. What it binds is unknown. V trimming: 3 bases; J trimming: 9 bases; junction bases outside the gene matches: 3. The germline gives CDR1 LGHDT, CDR2 YNNKEL (reference sequence). The CDR3 has 12 amino acids. CD4+ T cells were isolated after around 9 days of culture. Vaccination of participants consisted of two doses of either the BNT162b2 or mRNA-1273 vaccine. Vaccine recipients had no previous SARS-CoV-2 infection; their nucleocapsid antibodies were negative. This sample is part of a study of vaccination effects on CD4 cells after COVID-19. Study results and limitations: The vaccine-induced clones of healthy vaccinees included only 1 of 255 that cross-reacted with common cold coronaviruses.

The assay was immunoSEQ multiplex PCR, and TCRdb's table has in-frame clones only and misses some. The sample consists of about 73,000 clones, roughly 75% of them appearing once. Sequencing used CD4+ T cells from PBMCs cultured without peptide, obtained after COVID-19 vaccination. This receptor was identified in a human donor who received a COVID-19 vaccine. The chain recombines TRBV3-1 (or the pseudogene TRBV3-2) with TRBJ1-1, with TRBD1 matching over 8 bases. The CDR3 sequence is CASSQDRAQAFF. The CDR3 region has the DNA TGTGCCAGCAGCCAGGACAGGGCTCAAGCTTTCTTT.